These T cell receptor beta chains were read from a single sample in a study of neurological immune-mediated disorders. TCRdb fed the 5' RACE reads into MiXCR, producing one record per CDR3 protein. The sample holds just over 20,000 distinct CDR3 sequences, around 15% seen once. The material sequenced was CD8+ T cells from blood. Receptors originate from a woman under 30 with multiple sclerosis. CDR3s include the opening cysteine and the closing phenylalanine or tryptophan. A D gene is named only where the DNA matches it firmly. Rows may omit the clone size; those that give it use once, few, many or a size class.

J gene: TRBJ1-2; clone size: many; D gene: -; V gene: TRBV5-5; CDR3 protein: CASSLELGRAEVANYGYTF; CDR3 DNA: TGTGCCAGCAGCTTGGAGCTGGGCAGAGCCGAAGTAGCTAACTATGGCTACACCTTC
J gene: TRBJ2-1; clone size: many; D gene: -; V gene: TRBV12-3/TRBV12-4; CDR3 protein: CASSYPNVDNEQFF; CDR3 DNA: TGTGCCAGCAGTTACCCAAATGTAGACAATGAGCAGTTCTTC
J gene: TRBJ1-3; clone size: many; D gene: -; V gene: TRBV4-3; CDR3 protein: CASSQNRIRSGNTIYF; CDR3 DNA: TGCGCCAGCAGCCAAAATCGGATCCGCTCTGGAAACACCATATATTTT
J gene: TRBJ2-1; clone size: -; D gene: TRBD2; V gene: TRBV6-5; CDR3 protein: CASSSSGVIYNEQFF; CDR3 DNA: TGTGCCAGCAGTTCAAGCGGGGTAATATACAATGAGCAGTTCTTC
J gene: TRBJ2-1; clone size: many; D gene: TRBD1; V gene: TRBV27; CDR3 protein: CASNTLPGQGNYNEQFF; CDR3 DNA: TGTGCCAGCAATACACTACCGGGACAGGGGAACTACAATGAGCAGTTCTTC
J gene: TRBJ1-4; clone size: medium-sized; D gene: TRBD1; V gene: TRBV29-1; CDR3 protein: CSAEAQGGEKLFF; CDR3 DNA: TGCAGCGCCGAGGCTCAGGGGGGAGAAAAACTGTTTTTT
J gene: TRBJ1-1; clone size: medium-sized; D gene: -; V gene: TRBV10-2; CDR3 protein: CASRAAGYEAFF; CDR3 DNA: TGCGCCAGCAGGGCCGCAGGGTATGAAGCTTTCTTT
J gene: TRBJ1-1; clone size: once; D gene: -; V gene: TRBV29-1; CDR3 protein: CSVSSQENTEAFF; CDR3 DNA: TGCAGCGTCTCCTCCCAAGAGAACACTGAAGCTTTCTTT
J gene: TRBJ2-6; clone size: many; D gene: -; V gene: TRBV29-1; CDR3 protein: CSVVRTSGANVLTF; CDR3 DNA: TGCAGCGTTGTCAGGACCTCTGGGGCCAACGTCCTGACTTTC
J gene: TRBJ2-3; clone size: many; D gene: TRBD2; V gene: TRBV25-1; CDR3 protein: CASSDLSGNLYTDTQYF; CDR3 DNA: TGTGCCAGCAGTGACCTTAGCGGGAACCTTTACACAGATACGCAGTATTTT
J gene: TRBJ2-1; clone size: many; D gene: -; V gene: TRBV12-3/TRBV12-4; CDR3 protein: CASSPFPSSYNEQFF; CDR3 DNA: TGTGCCAGCAGCCCCTTCCCGAGCTCCTACAATGAGCAGTTCTTC
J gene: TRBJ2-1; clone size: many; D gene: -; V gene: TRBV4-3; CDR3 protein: CASSQDNERASSYNEQFF; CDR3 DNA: TGCGCCAGCAGCCAAGATAATGAGCGGGCTAGCTCCTACAATGAGCAGTTCTTC
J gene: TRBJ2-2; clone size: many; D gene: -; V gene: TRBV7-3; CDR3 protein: CASSPFRQGNTGELFF; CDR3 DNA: TGTGCCAGCAGCCCCTTCCGGCAGGGTAACACCGGGGAGCTGTTTTTT
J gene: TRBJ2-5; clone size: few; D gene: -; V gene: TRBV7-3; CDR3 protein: CASSDFIGTQYF; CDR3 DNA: TGTGCCAGCAGCGATTTCATAGGGACCCAGTACTTC
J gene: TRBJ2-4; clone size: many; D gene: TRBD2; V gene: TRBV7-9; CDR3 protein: CASSLVEAGGGRTKNIQYF; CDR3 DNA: TGTGCCAGCAGCTTAGTGGAAGCGGGAGGAGGGAGAACCAAAAACATTCAGTACTTC
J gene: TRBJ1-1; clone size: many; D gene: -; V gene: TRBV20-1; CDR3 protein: CSARPSYGVNTEAFF; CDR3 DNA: TGCAGTGCTAGGCCCTCGTATGGAGTGAACACTGAAGCTTTCTTT
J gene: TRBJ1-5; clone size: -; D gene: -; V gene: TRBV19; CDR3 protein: CASSIGDYNQPQHF; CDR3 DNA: TGTGCCAGTAGTATCGGGGACTACAATCAGCCCCAGCATTTT
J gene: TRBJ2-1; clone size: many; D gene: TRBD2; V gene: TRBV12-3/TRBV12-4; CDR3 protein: CASSFGGGGYNEQFF; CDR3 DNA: TGTGCCAGCAGTTTCGGCGGGGGGGGTTACAATGAGCAGTTCTTC
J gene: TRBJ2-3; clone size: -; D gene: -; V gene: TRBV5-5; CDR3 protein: CASSLGLGTDTQYF; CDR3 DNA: TGTGCCAGCAGCTTGGGGCTCGGAACCGATACGCAGTATTTT
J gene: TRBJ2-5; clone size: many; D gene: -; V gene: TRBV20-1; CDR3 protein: CSARVTPKSETQYF; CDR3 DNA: TGCAGTGCTAGAGTTACTCCGAAAAGCGAGACCCAGTACTTC
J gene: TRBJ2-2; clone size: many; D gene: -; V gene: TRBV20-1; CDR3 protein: CSARGGGTVNTGELFF; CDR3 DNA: TGCAGTGCTAGAGGCGGCGGGACAGTGAACACCGGGGAGCTGTTTTTT
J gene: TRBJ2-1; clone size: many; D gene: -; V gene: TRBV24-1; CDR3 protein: CATSARESSYNEQFF; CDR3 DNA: TGTGCCACCAGTGCCCGGGAGTCCTCCTACAATGAGCAGTTCTTC